The clone carrying this T cell receptor (beta chain) was observed a few times. A junction end diverges from the germline sequence, so it may reflect a read error. This sample was taken from a study of a mutant IDH1 vaccine in newly diagnosed glioma. Germline V gene sequence: CDR1 SSHAT, CDR2 FNYEAQ (reference sequence). The CDR3 length is 16 residues. The time point was: baseline, week 1 (first vaccination visit). Treatment reported: pre-vaccination baseline after standard-of-care therapy. Assay: immunoSEQ multiplex PCR; the TCRdb copy retains only in-frame clones and omits some. The table has about 92,000 clones, roughly 77% seen once.

This chain joins TRBV7-7 and TRBJ2-3; a possible D gene is TRBD2 (6 bases). The clonotype comes from a man aged 40-49 years with glioma. Specimen: PBMCs, collected from a glioma patient treated with radiotherapy, temozolomide or both. The CDR3 here is CASSLYAGRSTDTQYF. CDR3 DNA: TGTGCTAGCAGCTTATACGCGGGAAGAAGCACAGATACGCAGTATTTT.